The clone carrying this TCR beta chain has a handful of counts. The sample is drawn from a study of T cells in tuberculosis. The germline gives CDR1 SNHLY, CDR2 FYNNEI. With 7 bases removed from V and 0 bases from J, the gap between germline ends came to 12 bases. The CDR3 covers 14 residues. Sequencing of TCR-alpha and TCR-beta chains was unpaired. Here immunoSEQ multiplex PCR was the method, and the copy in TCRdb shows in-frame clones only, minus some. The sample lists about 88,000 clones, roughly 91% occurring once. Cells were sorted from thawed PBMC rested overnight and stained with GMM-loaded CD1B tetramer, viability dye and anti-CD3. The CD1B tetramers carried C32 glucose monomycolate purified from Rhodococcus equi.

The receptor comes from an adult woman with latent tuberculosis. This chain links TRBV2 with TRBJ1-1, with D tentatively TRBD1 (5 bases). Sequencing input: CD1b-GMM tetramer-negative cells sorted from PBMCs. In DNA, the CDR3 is TGTGCCAGCAAAGTGGGGGGATTGAACACTGAAGCTTTCTTT. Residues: CASKVGGLNTEAFF.